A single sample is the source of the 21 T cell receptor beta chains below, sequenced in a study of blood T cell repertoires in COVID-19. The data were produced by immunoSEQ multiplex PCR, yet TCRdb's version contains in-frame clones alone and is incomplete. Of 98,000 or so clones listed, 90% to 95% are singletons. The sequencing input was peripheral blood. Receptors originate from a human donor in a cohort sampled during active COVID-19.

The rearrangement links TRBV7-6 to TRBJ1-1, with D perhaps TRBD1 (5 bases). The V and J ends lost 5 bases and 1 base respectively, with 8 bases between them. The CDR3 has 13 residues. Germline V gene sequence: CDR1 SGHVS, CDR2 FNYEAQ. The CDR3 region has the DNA TGTGCCAGCAGCAGGGACTCGAACACTGAAGCTTTCTTT. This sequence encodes CASSRDSNTEAFF.

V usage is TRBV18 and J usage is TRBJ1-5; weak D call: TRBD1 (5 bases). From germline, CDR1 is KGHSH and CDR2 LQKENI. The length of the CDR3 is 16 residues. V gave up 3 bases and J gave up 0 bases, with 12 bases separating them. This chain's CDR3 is CASSPTPDSSNQPQHF. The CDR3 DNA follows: TGTGCCAGCTCACCTACCCCTGACAGTAGCAATCAGCCCCAGCATTTT.

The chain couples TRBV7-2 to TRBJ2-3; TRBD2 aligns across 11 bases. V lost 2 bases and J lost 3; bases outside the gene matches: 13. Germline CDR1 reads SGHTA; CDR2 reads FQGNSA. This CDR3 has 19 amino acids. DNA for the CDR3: TGTGCCAGCAGCTTAACCGCTAGCGGGAGGCCCCGGGGAACAGATACGCAGTATTTT. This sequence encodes CASSLTASGRPRGTDTQYF.

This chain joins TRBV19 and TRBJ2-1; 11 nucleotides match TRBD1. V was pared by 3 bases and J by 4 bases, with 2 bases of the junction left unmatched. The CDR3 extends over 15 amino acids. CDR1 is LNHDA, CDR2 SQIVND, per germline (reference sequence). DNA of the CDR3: TGTGCCAGTAGTATTGGGGACAGGGGGTACAATGAGCAGTTCTTC. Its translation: CASSIGDRGYNEQFF. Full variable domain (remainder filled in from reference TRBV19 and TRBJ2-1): DGGITQSPKYLFRKEGQNVTLSCEQNLNHDAMYWYRQDPGQGLRLIYYSQIVNDFQKGDIAEGYSVSREKKESFPLTVTSAQKNPTAFYLCASSIGDRGYNEQFFGPGTRLTVL.

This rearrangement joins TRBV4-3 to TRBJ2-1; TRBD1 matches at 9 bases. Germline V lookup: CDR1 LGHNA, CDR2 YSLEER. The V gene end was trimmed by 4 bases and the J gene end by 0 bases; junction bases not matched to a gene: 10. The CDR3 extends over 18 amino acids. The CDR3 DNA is TGCGCCAGCAGCCCCCAGGACAGGGGCCGTGCCTCCTACAATGAGCAGTTCTTC. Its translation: CASSPQDRGRASYNEQFF.

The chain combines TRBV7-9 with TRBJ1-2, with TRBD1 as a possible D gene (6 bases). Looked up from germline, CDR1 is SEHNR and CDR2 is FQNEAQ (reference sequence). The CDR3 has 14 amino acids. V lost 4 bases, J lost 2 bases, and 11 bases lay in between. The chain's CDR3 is CASSSDRKNYGYTF. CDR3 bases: TGTGCCAGCAGCTCGGACAGAAAGAACTATGGCTACACCTTC. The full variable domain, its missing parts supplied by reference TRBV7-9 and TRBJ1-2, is DTGVSQNPRHKITKRGQNVTFRCDPISEHNRLYWYRQTLGQGPEFLTYFQNEAQLEKSRLLSDRFSAERPKGSFSTLEIQRTEQGDSAMYLCASSSDRKNYGYTFGSGTRLTVV.

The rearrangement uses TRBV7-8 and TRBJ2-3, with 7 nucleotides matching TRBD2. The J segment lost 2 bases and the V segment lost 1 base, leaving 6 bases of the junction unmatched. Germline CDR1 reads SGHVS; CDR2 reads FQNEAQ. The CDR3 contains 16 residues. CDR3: CASSLEGGEPTDTQYF. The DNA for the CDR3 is TGTGCCAGCAGCTTAGAGGGAGGGGAACCCACAGATACGCAGTATTTT.

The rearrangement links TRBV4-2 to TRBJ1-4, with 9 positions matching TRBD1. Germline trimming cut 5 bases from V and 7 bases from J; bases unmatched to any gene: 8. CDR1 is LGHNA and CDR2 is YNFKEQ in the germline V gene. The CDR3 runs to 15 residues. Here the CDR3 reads CASSEHRGLGEKLFF. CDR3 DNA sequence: TGTGCCAGCAGCGAACACAGGGGGCTCGGTGAAAAACTGTTTTTT.

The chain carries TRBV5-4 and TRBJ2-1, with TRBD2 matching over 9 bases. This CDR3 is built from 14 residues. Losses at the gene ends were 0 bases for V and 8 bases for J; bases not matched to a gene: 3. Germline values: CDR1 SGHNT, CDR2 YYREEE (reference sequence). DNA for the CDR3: TGTGCCAGCAGCTTGGGCGGGGGGGTATATGAGCAGTTCTTC. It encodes CASSLGGGVYEQFF.

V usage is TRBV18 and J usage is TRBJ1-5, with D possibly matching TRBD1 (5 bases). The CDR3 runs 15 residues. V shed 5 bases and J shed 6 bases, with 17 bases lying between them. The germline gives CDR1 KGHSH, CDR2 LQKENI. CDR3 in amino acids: CASSEPGERGQPQHF. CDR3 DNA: TGTGCCAGCTCAGAACCGGGGGAACGGGGTCAGCCCCAGCATTTT.

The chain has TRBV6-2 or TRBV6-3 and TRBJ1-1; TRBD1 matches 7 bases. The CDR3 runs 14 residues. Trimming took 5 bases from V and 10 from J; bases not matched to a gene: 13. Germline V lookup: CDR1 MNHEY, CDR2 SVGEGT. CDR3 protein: CASSQARDRVGAFF. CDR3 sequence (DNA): TGTGCCAGCAGTCAAGCCCGAGACAGGGTTGGAGCTTTCTTT.

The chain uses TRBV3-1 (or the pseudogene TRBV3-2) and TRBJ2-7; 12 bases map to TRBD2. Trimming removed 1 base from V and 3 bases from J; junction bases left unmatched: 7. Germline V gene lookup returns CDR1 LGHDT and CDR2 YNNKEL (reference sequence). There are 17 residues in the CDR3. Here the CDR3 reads CASSQGTSGRLSYEQYF. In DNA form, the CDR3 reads TGTGCCAGCAGCCAAGGAACTAGCGGGAGGTTGAGCTACGAGCAGTACTTC.

The chain's CDR3 is CASRLAGVYEQYF. The CDR3, as DNA: TGTGCCAGCAGACTAGCGGGAGTCTACGAGCAGTACTTC. This rearrangement joins TRBV12-3 or TRBV12-4 to TRBJ2-7; 11 bases align to TRBD2. Losses at the gene ends were 6 bases for V and 3 bases for J; bases not matched to a gene: 1. CDR3 length: 13 amino acids.

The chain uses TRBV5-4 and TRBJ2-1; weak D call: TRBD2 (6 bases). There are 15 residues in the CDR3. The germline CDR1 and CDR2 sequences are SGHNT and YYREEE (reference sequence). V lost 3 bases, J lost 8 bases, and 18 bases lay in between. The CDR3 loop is CASSYGTVDGDEQFF. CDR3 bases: TGTGCCAGCAGCTATGGGACTGTTGATGGTGATGAGCAGTTCTTC.

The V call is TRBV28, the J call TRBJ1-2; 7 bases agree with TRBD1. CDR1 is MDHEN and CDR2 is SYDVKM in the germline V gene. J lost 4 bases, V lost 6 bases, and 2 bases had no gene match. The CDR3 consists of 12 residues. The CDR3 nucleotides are TGTGCCAGCAGGGGACAGCTCTATGGCTACACCTTC. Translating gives CASRGQLYGYTF.

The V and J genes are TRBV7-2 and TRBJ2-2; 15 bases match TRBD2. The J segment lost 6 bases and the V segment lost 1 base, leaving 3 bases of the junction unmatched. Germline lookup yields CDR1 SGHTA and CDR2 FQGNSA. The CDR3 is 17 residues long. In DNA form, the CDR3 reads TGTGCCAGCAGCTTAGACGGACTAGCGGGAGGGGCCGGGGAGCTGTTTTTT. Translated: CASSLDGLAGGAGELFF.

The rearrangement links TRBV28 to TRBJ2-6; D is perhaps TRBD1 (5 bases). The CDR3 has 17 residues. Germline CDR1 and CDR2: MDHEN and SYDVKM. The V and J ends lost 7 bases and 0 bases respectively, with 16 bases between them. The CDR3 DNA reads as TGTGCCAGCACCCCGACAGTTCTTAGCTCTGGGGCCAACGTCCTGACTTTC. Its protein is CASTPTVLSSGANVLTF.

CDR3 in DNA: TGCGCCAGCAGCCAAGACCCGGGGGGGCGGGATACGCAGTATTTT. Translated: CASSQDPGGRDTQYF. The rearrangement joins TRBV4-3 to TRBJ2-3, with 8 nucleotides matching TRBD2. CDR3 size: 15 residues. J was trimmed by 6 bases and V by 0 bases; bases with no gene match: 5. Germline lookup yields CDR1 LGHNA and CDR2 YSLEER.

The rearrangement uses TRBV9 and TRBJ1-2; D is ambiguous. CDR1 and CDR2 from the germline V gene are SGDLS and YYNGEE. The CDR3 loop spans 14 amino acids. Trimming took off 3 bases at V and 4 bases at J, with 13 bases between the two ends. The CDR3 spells CASSGGREIYGYTF. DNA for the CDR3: TGTGCCAGCAGCGGCGGCAGAGAGATCTATGGCTACACCTTC.

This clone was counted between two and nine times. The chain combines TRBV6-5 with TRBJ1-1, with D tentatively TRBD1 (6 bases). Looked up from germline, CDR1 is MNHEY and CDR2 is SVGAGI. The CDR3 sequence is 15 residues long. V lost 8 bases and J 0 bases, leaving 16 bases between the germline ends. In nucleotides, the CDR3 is TGTGCCAGCTGGGGGCGAGTCAAAATGAACACTGAAGCTTTCTTT. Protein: CASWGRVKMNTEAFF.

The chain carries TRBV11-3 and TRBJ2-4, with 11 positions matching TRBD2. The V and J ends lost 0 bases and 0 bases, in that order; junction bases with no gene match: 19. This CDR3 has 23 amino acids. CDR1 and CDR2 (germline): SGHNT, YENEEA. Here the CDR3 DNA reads TGTGCCAGCAGCTTAGAAGACCCCAAGTCTAGCGGGAGGATTTACGTAGCCAAAAACATTCAGTACTTC. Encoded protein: CASSLEDPKSSGRIYVAKNIQYF. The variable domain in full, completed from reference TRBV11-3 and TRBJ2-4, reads EAGVVQSPRYKIIEKKQPVAFWCNPISGHNTLYWYLQNLGQGPELLIRYENEEAVDDSQLPKDRFSAERLKGVDSTLKIQPAELGDSAVYLCASSLEDPKSSGRIYVAKNIQYFGAGTRLSVL.